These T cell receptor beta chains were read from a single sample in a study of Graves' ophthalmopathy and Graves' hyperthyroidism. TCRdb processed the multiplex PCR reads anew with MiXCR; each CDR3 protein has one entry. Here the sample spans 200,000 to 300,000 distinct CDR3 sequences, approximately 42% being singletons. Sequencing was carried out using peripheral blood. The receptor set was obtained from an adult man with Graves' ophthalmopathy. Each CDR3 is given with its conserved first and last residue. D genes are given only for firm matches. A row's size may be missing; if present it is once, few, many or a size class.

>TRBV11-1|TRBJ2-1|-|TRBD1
TGTGCCAGCAGCCGATCCGGGACAGGGGCCTACGAGCAGTTCTTC
CASSRSGTGAYEQFF
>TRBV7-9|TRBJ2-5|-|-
TGTGCCAGCAGCCCACAGGGAGGCGGCGGGACCCAGTACTTC
CASSPQGGGGTQYF
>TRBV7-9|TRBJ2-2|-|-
TGTGCCAGTAGCTTATGGGCAGGGGATAGCACCGGGGAGCTGTTTTTT
CASSLWAGDSTGELFF
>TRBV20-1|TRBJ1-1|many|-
TGCAGTGCTACAGGGTCCGATGAGTACACTGAAGCTTTCTTT
CSATGSDEYTEAFF
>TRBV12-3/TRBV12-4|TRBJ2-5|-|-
TGTGCCAGCAGCCAACTCCCTGGACAACAAGAGACCCAGTACTTC
CASSQLPGQQETQYF
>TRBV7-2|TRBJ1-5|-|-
TGTGCCAGCAGCTTGAACCAGGGAAATCAGCCCCAGCATTTT
CASSLNQGNQPQHF
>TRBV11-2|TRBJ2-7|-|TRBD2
TGTGCCAGCAGCTTAGTGGCGGGAGGGCCGGGGGAGCAGTACTTC
CASSLVAGGPGEQYF
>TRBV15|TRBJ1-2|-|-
TGTGCCACCAGCAGAGATCCAGGCCGGTCCTATGGCTACACCTTC
CATSRDPGRSYGYTF
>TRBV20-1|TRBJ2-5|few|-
TGCAGTGCTAGAGATTCCCCGATGGGAGAGACCCAGTACTTC
CSARDSPMGETQYF
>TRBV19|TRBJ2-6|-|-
TGTGCCAGTAGTAACCCCTCTTGGAGGGCCAACGTCCTGACTTTC
CASSNPSWRANVLTF
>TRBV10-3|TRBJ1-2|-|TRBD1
TGTGCCAGCAGCGGGACAGGGAAAGGGGGCTATGGCTACACCTTC
CASSGTGKGGYGYTF
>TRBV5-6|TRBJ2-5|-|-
TGTGCCAGCAGCGGCAGCCCGCCCCAAGAGACCCAGTACTTC
CASSGSPPQETQYF
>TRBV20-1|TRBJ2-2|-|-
TGCAGTGCTAGAGCCGGACAGTACACCGGGGAGCTGTTTTTT
CSARAGQYTGELFF
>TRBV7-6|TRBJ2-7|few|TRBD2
TGTGCCAGCAGCGGACTAGCGGGAGGTTACGAGCAGTACTTC
CASSGLAGGYEQYF
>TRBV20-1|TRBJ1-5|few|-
TGCAGTGCGATAGAAGGGCCCAATCAGCCCCAGCATTTT
CSAIEGPNQPQHF
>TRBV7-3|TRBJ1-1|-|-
TGTGCCAGCAGCTTGAGTACCTTTTTCGCCACTGAAGCTTTCTTT
CASSLSTFFATEAFF
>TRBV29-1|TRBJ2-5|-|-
TGCAGCGTTGCCCAGGGAGAGACCCAGTACTTC
CSVAQGETQYF
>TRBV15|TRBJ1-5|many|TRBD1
TGTGCCACCAGCAGGACCGGGGACAGGCTTTATCAGCCCCAGCATTTT
CATSRTGDRLYQPQHF
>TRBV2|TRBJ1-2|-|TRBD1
TGTGCCAGCAGTGATTATCCCGGGACAGGGGTAAACTATGGCTACACCTTC
CASSDYPGTGVNYGYTF
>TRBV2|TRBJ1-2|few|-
TGTGCCAGCAGTGAAATTGATGGGGCGGGGAACTATGGCTACACCTTC
CASSEIDGAGNYGYTF
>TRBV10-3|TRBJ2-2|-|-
TGTGCCGTCAGTGAAAAGGGCACCGGGGAGCTGTTTTTT
CAVSEKGTGELFF
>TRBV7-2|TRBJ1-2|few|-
TGTGCCAGCAGCTTCCAGGACTTTGGCTACACCTTC
CASSFQDFGYTF
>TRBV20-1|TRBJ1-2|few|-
TGCAGTGCTAGCAGCAGGGGAGAATACTATGGCTACACCTTC
CSASSRGEYYGYTF
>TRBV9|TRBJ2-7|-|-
TGTGCCAGCAGCGGCTCTAGCTCCTACGAGCAGTACTTC
CASSGSSSYEQYF
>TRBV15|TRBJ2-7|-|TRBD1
TGTGCCACCAGCAGAGATCTGACAGGGCGGGAGCAGTACTTC
CATSRDLTGREQYF
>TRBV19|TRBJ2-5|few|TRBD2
TGTGCCAGTAGTGGACGACTAGCGGGGGGGACCCAGTACTTC
CASSGRLAGGTQYF
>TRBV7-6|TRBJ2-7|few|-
TGTGCCAGCAGCCGACTAAGCCCCGAGCAGTACTTC
CASSRLSPEQYF
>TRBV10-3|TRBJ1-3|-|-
TGTGCCAGCACTCCCAGGGGCCAGGGAGGAAACACCATATATTTT
CASTPRGQGGNTIYF
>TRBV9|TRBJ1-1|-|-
TGTGCCAGCAGCTTAAAAGGGTCAAACACTGAAGCCTTCTTT
CASSLKGSNTEAFF
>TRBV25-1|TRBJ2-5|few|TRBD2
TGTGCCAGCAGCCGCGGGGGGGTACAAGAGACCCAGTACTTC
CASSRGGVQETQYF
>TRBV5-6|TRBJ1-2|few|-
TGTGCCAGCAGCTTGAGAGGGGCGGACTATGGCTACACCTTC
CASSLRGADYGYTF
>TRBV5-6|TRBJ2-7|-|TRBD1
TGTGCCAGCAGCTTTGGGACAGCACCCTCCTACGAGCAGTACTTC
CASSFGTAPSYEQYF
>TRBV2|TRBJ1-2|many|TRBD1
TGTGCCAGCAGTGACATTGGCAGGGGGCTTGATAACTATGGCTACACCTTC
CASSDIGRGLDNYGYTF
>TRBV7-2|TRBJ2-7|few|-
TGTGCCAGCAGCTTAACCGGTGGTCCTTCCTTCTACGAGCAGTACTTC
CASSLTGGPSFYEQYF
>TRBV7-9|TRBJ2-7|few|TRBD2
TGTGCCAGCAGCTTTGCAAGTGGGGGACTAGCTTACCACGAGCAGTACTTC
CASSFASGGLAYHEQYF
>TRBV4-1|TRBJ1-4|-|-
TGCGCCAGCAGCCTCATGGGGAATGAAAAACTGTTTTTT
CASSLMGNEKLFF
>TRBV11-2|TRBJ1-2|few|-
TGTGCCAGCAGCTTAGAAGACCCAAGGGTTGACTATGGCTACACCTTC
CASSLEDPRVDYGYTF